The 27 T cell receptor beta chains reported below all come from one sample, sequenced in a study of T cell responses to AZD1222 COVID-19 vaccine. The assay was immunoSEQ multiplex PCR, and TCRdb's table has in-frame clones only and misses some. The sample yields 140,000 to 150,000 clones, more than 70% seen once. The input for sequencing was peripheral blood, taken 28 days after the second AZD1222 dose. Receptor source: an adult who received the AZD1222 COVID-19 vaccine.

The gene calls are TRBV6-5 and TRBJ1-5; D might be TRBD1 (5 bases). The CDR3 is made up of 13 amino acids. From germline, CDR1 is MNHEY and CDR2 SVGAGI. The V end lost 6 bases, the J end lost 7 bases, and 13 bases lay between the germline ends. This chain's CDR3 is CASSDMQGQPQHF. CDR3 in DNA: TGTGCCAGCAGCGATATGCAGGGACAGCCCCAGCATTTT.

The rearrangement joins TRBV27 to TRBJ1-5; D remains unclear. V was shortened by 1 base and J by 0 bases, with 7 bases between the two germline ends. There are 15 residues in the CDR3. Per the germline V gene, CDR1 is MNHEY and CDR2 is SMNVEV (reference sequence). CDR3 in amino acids: CASSLYGYSNQPQHF. CDR3 sequence (DNA): TGTGCCAGCAGTTTATACGGATATAGCAATCAGCCCCAGCATTTT.

The chain couples TRBV21-1 to TRBJ1-1. TRBV21-1 is noted as a pseudogene. This CDR3 is built from 23 residues. The CDR3 reads CASSKEWGVGRALYRVDDTEAFF. Here the CDR3 DNA reads TGTGCCAGCAGCAAAGAGTGGGGGGTGGGCAGGGCCCTGTACCGGGTGGATGACACTGAAGCTTTCTTT.

The genes are TRBV5-4 and TRBJ1-5, with TRBD1 matching 9 bases. The J segment lost 0 bases and the V segment lost 4 bases, leaving 2 bases of the junction unmatched. The CDR3 spans 15 residues. CDR1 and CDR2 (germline): SGHNT, YYREEE (reference sequence). The CDR3 sequence: CASSPDRGSNQPQHF. In nucleotides, the CDR3 is TGTGCCAGCAGCCCGGACAGGGGTAGCAATCAGCCCCAGCATTTT.

The J gene is TRBJ2-5, the V gene TRBV7-3; D is uncertain. Germline CDR1 and CDR2: SGHTA and FQGTGA. V gave up 1 base and J gave up 2 bases, with 11 bases separating them. CDR3 length: 15 residues. This CDR3 reads CASSLIAGPQETQYF. CDR3 sequence (DNA): TGTGCCAGCAGCTTAATTGCCGGGCCACAAGAGACCCAGTACTTC.

The gene calls are TRBV5-4 and TRBJ1-2, with 10 bases identical to TRBD1. Germline lookup yields CDR1 SGHNT and CDR2 YYREEE (reference sequence). V was pared by 3 bases and J by 11 bases, with 10 bases of the junction left unmatched. The CDR3 sequence is 14 residues long. This CDR3 reads CASSSDRTGGRYTF. CDR3 in DNA: TGTGCCAGCAGCTCAGACCGGACAGGGGGTAGATACACCTTC. Full variable domain (outside the CDR3, taken from reference TRBV5-4 and TRBJ1-2): ETGVTQSPTHLIKTRGQQVTLRCSSQSGHNTVSWYQQALGQGPQFIFQYYREEENGRGNFPPRFSGLQFPNYSSELNVNALELDDSALYLCASSSDRTGGRYTFGSGTRLTVV.

The CDR3 spells CASSYRRQAFEQFF. The CDR3 bases are TGTGCCAGCAGTTACCGACGCCAAGCCTTTGAGCAGTTCTTC. V usage is TRBV6-5 and J usage is TRBJ2-1; no firm D call. Trimming removed 2 bases from V and 9 bases from J, with 14 bases in between. Germline V CDR1 and CDR2: MNHEY, SVGAGI. The CDR3 is 14 residues long.

The rearrangement joins TRBV6-2 or TRBV6-3 to TRBJ1-1; 7 bases line up with TRBD1. The CDR3 length is 13 residues. Germline trimming cut 2 bases from V and 7 bases from J; bases unmatched to any gene: 4. Germline V gives CDR1 MNHEY, CDR2 SVGEGT. CDR3 protein: CASSYRGRGEAFF. The CDR3 DNA follows: TGTGCCAGCAGTTACAGGGGGCGCGGTGAAGCTTTCTTT.

This chain joins TRBV9 and TRBJ2-6; no reliable D call. Germline V gives CDR1 SGDLS, CDR2 YYNGEE. V was pared by 2 bases and J by 4 bases, with 16 bases between. The CDR3 is 17 amino acids. The CDR3 DNA reads TGTGCCAGCAGCGTCCGCCTCGCCGCGGTAGGGGCCAACGTCCTGACTTTC. Its protein is CASSVRLAAVGANVLTF.

CDR3 protein: CASSSQQIGYNEQFF. CDR3 in DNA: TGCGCCAGCAGCTCTCAACAAATAGGTTACAATGAGCAGTTCTTC. This chain links TRBV5-1 with TRBJ2-1, with D unclear. CDR1 and CDR2 from the germline V gene are SGHRS and YFSETQ. Trimming left V 3 bases short and J 4 bases short, with 14 bases between. The CDR3 length is 15 residues.

The rearrangement joins TRBV27 to TRBJ2-1; D may match TRBD1 or TRBD2 (5 bases each). The CDR3 runs to 14 residues. The ends were cut back, 3 bases at V and 10 bases at J, with 16 bases in the middle. CDR1 and CDR2 (germline): MNHEY, SMNVEV (reference sequence). The CDR3 DNA reads TGTGCCAGCAGTTTCGGGACCCTCCAGTGGGAGCAGTTCTTC. This encodes CASSFGTLQWEQFF.

V gene TRBV5-1 combines with J gene TRBJ2-3, with TRBD2 matching over 12 bases. Trimming at V came to 0 bases and at J to 5 bases, leaving 4 bases not matched to a gene. Germline lookup yields CDR1 SGHRS and CDR2 YFSETQ. The CDR3 runs to 16 residues. CDR3 residues: CASSLGLAGVRDTQYF. The CDR3 DNA follows: TGCGCCAGCAGCTTGGGACTAGCGGGAGTCAGAGATACGCAGTATTTT. Full variable domain (rest looked up from reference TRBV5-1 and TRBJ2-3): KAGVTQTPRYLIKTRGQQVTLSCSPISGHRSVSWYQQTPGQGLQFLFEYFSETQRNKGNFPGRFSGRQFSNSRSEMNVSTLELGDSALYLCASSLGLAGVRDTQYFGPGTRLTVL.

J is TRBJ2-1 and V is TRBV29-1; TRBD2 matches at 11 bases. The CDR3 loop spans 15 amino acids. Looked up from germline, CDR1 is SQVTM and CDR2 is ANQGSEA. V gave up 5 bases and J gave up 5 bases; unmatched junction bases: 8. This chain's CDR3 is CSVSLTSGTNNEQFF. CDR3 nucleotides: TGCAGCGTTAGTTTGACTAGCGGGACTAACAATGAGCAGTTCTTC.

This sequence joins TRBV4-3 and TRBJ2-2, with 14 bases that match TRBD2. Trimming took 2 bases from V and 5 from J; bases not matched to a gene: 7. Germline V gene data show CDR1 as LGHNA and CDR2 as YSLEER. The CDR3 has 18 amino acids. The CDR3 sequence is CASSQRLAGGPGTGELFF. The CDR3, as DNA: TGCGCCAGCAGCCAACGACTAGCGGGAGGGCCTGGGACCGGGGAGCTGTTTTTT.

This chain joins TRBV28 and TRBJ1-2; 7 nucleotides line up with TRBD1. Trimming took 4 bases from V and 6 from J; bases not matched to a gene: 5. This CDR3 is built from 13 residues. The germline V gene has CDR1 MDHEN and CDR2 SYDVKM. CDR3 amino acids: CASSSTGSDGYTF. As DNA, the CDR3 is TGTGCCAGCAGTTCGACAGGGTCTGATGGCTACACCTTC.

The V call is TRBV11-3, the J call TRBJ1-1; no clear D. CDR1 and CDR2 (germline): SGHNT, YENEEA. There are 13 residues in the CDR3. With 4 bases removed from V and 5 bases from J, the gap between germline ends came to 11 bases. The CDR3 here is CASSSPTRTEAFF. The CDR3 DNA is TGTGCCAGCAGCTCCCCCACCCGGACTGAAGCTTTCTTT. Full variable domain (missing parts from reference TRBV11-3 and TRBJ1-1): EAGVVQSPRYKIIEKKQPVAFWCNPISGHNTLYWYLQNLGQGPELLIRYENEEAVDDSQLPKDRFSAERLKGVDSTLKIQPAELGDSAVYLCASSSPTRTEAFFGQGTRLTVV.

Only one count was recorded for this clone. The chain is built from TRBV30 and TRBJ2-3; TRBD2 matches 8 bases. The trim removed 4 bases at V and 4 bases at J, leaving 7 bases unmatched. Germline CDR1 reads GTSNPN; CDR2 reads SVGIG (reference sequence). The CDR3 consists of 14 residues. CDR3 protein: CAWTPGLVADTQYF. The CDR3 nucleotides are TGTGCCTGGACCCCGGGACTAGTGGCAGATACGCAGTATTTT.

This sequence joins TRBV3-1 (or the pseudogene TRBV3-2) and TRBJ2-1; D might be TRBD1 or TRBD2, each matching 5 bases. The germline V gene encodes CDR1 LGHDT and CDR2 YNNKEL (reference sequence). V was clipped by 0 bases and J by 4 bases, with 13 bases between them. This CDR3 spans 16 amino acids. The CDR3 bases are TGTGCCAGCAGCCAAGACGGTCGAGGGGAATACAATGAGCAGTTCTTC. Protein: CASSQDGRGEYNEQFF.

In its sample, this clone was seen a few times. V is TRBV7-7 and J is TRBJ2-7; possibly TRBD1 for D (6 bases). The CDR3 runs 15 residues. Per germline, CDR1 SSHAT and CDR2 FNYEAQ (reference sequence). V shed 0 bases and J shed 5 bases, with 14 bases lying between them. The CDR3, as DNA: TGTGCCAGCAGCTTAGCAGACAGGAATGCGCACGAGCAGTACTTC. This gives the protein CASSLADRNAHEQYF.

The rearrangement uses TRBV4-2 and TRBJ1-3; D not certain. Germline CDR1 is LGHNA and CDR2 is YNFKEQ. Trimming removed 1 base at V and 8 bases at J, with 18 bases between. The CDR3 consists of 16 residues. Written as DNA, the CDR3 is TGTGCCAGCAGCCAAGGTTGGCCGAGACCTACGGACACCATATATTTT. It codes for CASSQGWPRPTDTIYF.

V usage is TRBV5-1 and J usage is TRBJ2-7, with TRBD2 matching 10 bases. The junction had 5 bases not matched to a gene; V was cut back by 4 bases and J by 4 bases. The germline gives CDR1 SGHRS, CDR2 YFSETQ. The CDR3 loop spans 14 amino acids. The CDR3 DNA is TGCGCCAGCAGCCTCCAGACTAGCGGGTACGAGCAGTACTTC. Translating it yields CASSLQTSGYEQYF.

The rearrangement uses TRBV27 and TRBJ1-5; D unresolved. Germline CDR1 and CDR2: MNHEY and SMNVEV (reference sequence). The germline V and J ends were trimmed by 3 bases and 4 bases, with 7 bases remaining between them. The CDR3 has 13 amino acids. DNA for the CDR3: TGTGCCAGCAGTTTGGGTAGGAATCAGCCCCAGCATTTT. Protein: CASSLGRNQPQHF.

The chain has TRBV6-5 and TRBJ2-7, with D maybe TRBD2 (6 bases). Germline CDR1 reads MNHEY; CDR2 reads SVGAGI. Trimming took 8 bases from V and 1 from J, leaving 12 bases between them. CDR3 length: 13 residues. The DNA of the CDR3 is TGTGCCAGCGCGACTAGTGTATCCTACGAGCAGTACTTC. This encodes CASATSVSYEQYF.

This rearrangement joins TRBV6-5 to TRBJ2-1, with 7 bases fitting TRBD2. Looked up from germline, CDR1 is MNHEY and CDR2 is SVGAGI. The trim removed 3 bases at V and 10 bases at J, leaving 9 bases unmatched. There are 14 residues in the CDR3. CDR3 nucleotides: TGTGCCAGCAGTTATCTGGTGGGGGGAGGGGAGCAGTTCTTC. Amino acid sequence: CASSYLVGGGEQFF.

The gene calls are TRBV19 and TRBJ1-2; no clear D gene. The CDR3 is 14 amino acids. Germline CDR1 is LNHDA and CDR2 is SQIVND (reference sequence). Trimming took 3 bases from V and 8 from J, leaving 16 bases between them. In nucleotides, the CDR3 is TGTGCCAGTAGTATCTACAGTGCCGGTCGAGGCTACACCTTC. This gives the protein CASSIYSAGRGYTF.

Only a few counts were recorded for this clone. This sequence joins TRBV3-1 (or the pseudogene TRBV3-2) and TRBJ1-2; TRBD1 is a possible D gene (5 bases). Looked up from germline, CDR1 is LGHDT and CDR2 is YNNKEL (reference sequence). V lost 4 bases and J lost 6, with 12 bases in between. CDR3 size: 13 residues. The CDR3 DNA reads as TGTGCCAGCAGCCCCCCGGGACCCCATGGCTACACCTTC. Protein product: CASSPPGPHGYTF.

The chain employs TRBV30 and TRBJ1-6; D uncertain. The length of the CDR3 is 16 residues. Germline CDR1 reads GTSNPN; CDR2 reads SVGIG (reference sequence). V dropped 4 bases and J dropped 0 bases, with 13 bases sitting between them. The CDR3 sequence is CAWTRWGSSYNSPLHF. CDR3 nucleotide sequence: TGTGCCTGGACCCGATGGGGTAGCTCCTATAATTCACCCCTCCACTTT.